This T cell receptor (beta chain) was recovered during a study of metastatic and nonmetastatic thyroid tumors. TCRdb re-clonotyped the PCR reads via MiXCR. The sample has some 30,000 clones; less than 30% are singletons. CDR1 is SNHLY and CDR2 is FYNNEI in the germline V gene. The CDR3 is made up of 12 amino acids. V was pared by 11 bases and J by 1 base, with 10 bases between. Prior to thyroid surgery, none of the patients had received any treatment. This clonotype was sampled from a female donor with papillary thyroid cancer or a benign thyroid nodule (not recorded which). Some clones in this sample may be carry-over from other donors' samples. The source material was blood. The genes are TRBV2 and TRBJ2-3; a weak D match, TRBD1 (6 bases). This CDR3 reads CAWGLGTDTQYF. The CDR3 DNA reads as TGTGCCTGGGGGCTTGGCACAGATACGCAGTATTTT.